This TCR beta chain was documented in a study of T cell responses to AZD1222 COVID-19 vaccine. Study results and limitations: Among the donors, most were white British and more were female, and clonal diversity was possibly underestimated.

Method: immunoSEQ multiplex PCR; TCRdb's copy keeps in-frame clones and lacks some. The table includes around 150,000 clones, about 91% detected once. This clone came up once. Its cognate antigen is unknown. The CDR3 is 14 amino acids. V was clipped by 5 bases and J by 1 base; unmatched bases: 4. Germline-derived CDR1 and CDR2 are SQVTM and ANQGSEA. The receptor was derived from an adult in good health. Material: peripheral blood, obtained on day 0 of MenACWY control vaccination. This sequence joins TRBV29-1 and TRBJ1-2; 10 bases map to TRBD1. CDR3 nucleotide sequence: TGCAGCGTTACCGGGACAGGGGATAACTATGGCTACACCTTC. Protein sequence: CSVTGTGDNYGYTF.